Each of the 29 T cell receptor beta chains below was sequenced from the same sample in a study of blood T cells in healthy people across ages. PCR was performed a second time for about 7 to 12 cycles using a sample-barcoded 5' primer and a J-beta primer mix. TCRdb redid the calling of the 5' RACE reads with MiXCR, one entry per CDR3 protein. The table has about 1.5 million distinct CDR3 sequences, 42% seen once. Sequenced: blood. These receptors all stem from a woman aged 18-30 years in good health.

This rearrangement joins TRBV10-2 to TRBJ2-1, with D maybe TRBD1 (5 bases). The ends were cut back, 3 bases at V and 2 bases at J, with 11 bases in the middle. This CDR3 has 15 residues. Germline assignment: CDR1 WSHSY and CDR2 SAAADI. The CDR3 spells CASSDTRVTYNEQFF. CDR3 in DNA: TGCGCCAGCAGTGATACCAGGGTAACCTACAATGAGCAGTTCTTC.

This clonotype was counted between two and nine times. This sequence joins TRBV7-2 and TRBJ2-1; D might be TRBD1 (6 bases). V was clipped by 3 bases and J by 6 bases, with 15 bases between them. The CDR3 runs to 15 residues. Germline CDR1 and CDR2: SGHTA and FQGNSA. CDR3 sequence: CASSLGTGSFNEQFF. CDR3 sequence (DNA): TGTGCCAGCAGCTTGGGTACAGGGTCATTCAATGAGCAGTTCTTC.

This chain uses TRBV10-3 with TRBJ2-1; 7 nucleotides match TRBD2. The CDR3 is made up of 14 amino acids. Germline values: CDR1 ENHRY, CDR2 SYGVKD. The V and J ends lost 7 bases and 7 bases, in that order; junction bases with no gene match: 10. The CDR3 protein is CAIKAGEASNEQFF. The CDR3, as DNA: TGTGCCATCAAGGCGGGAGAAGCTTCTAATGAGCAGTTCTTC.

The chain employs TRBV5-1 and TRBJ1-1, with 11 bases identical to TRBD1. Unmatched junction bases numbered 3, after V lost 4 bases and J lost 1 base. This CDR3 contains 15 residues. CDR1 is SGHRS and CDR2 is YFSETQ in the germline V gene. The CDR3 DNA sequence: TGCGCCAGCAGCGGGGGGACAGGGGGGAACACTGAAGCTTTCTTT. Encoded protein: CASSGGTGGNTEAFF.

The genes are TRBV5-1 and TRBJ1-6; D is unclear. The germline V gene has CDR1 SGHRS and CDR2 YFSETQ. Trimming stripped 1 base from V and 1 base from J, with 12 bases between. The CDR3 is 17 residues long. The DNA for the CDR3 is TGCGCCAGCAGCTTGAGGGAGGGCAGTTCCTATAATTCACCCCTCCACTTT. This sequence encodes CASSLREGSSYNSPLHF.

This sequence joins TRBV2 and TRBJ2-1, with a tentative D call TRBD2 (7 bases). Trimming pared 7 bases from V and 3 bases from J, leaving 16 bases between. Per the germline V gene, CDR1 is SNHLY and CDR2 is FYNNEI. This CDR3 has 15 residues. This CDR3 reads CASTVGGGYYNEQFF. CDR3 DNA sequence: TGTGCCAGCACCGTAGGGGGGGGCTACTACAATGAGCAGTTCTTC.

This clonotype was detected a few times. V usage is TRBV5-1 and J usage is TRBJ2-3; perhaps TRBD1 as D (6 bases). The CDR3 is 16 residues long. Germline V gene sequence: CDR1 SGHRS, CDR2 YFSETQ. Trimming cost V 0 bases and J 4 bases, with 15 bases left between them. Here the CDR3 reads CASSLGVGAGSDTQYF. In DNA, the CDR3 is TGCGCCAGCAGCTTGGGAGTGGGGGCAGGATCAGATACGCAGTATTTT.

This rearrangement joins TRBV20-1 to TRBJ2-7, with D perhaps TRBD2 (6 bases). The ends were cut back, 6 bases at V and 3 bases at J, with 12 bases in the middle. The germline V gene has CDR1 DFQATT and CDR2 SNEGSKA (reference sequence). This CDR3 contains 12 residues. In DNA, the CDR3 is TGCAGTGCCTATAGCGGATTCTACGAGCAGTACTTC. It translates to CSAYSGFYEQYF.

This clonotype was counted between two and nine times. The chain couples TRBV7-9 to TRBJ2-3; 8 nucleotides line up with TRBD1. Germline V gives CDR1 SEHNR, CDR2 FQNEAQ (reference sequence). With V trimmed by 4 bases and J by 5 bases, 11 bases remained unmatched. The CDR3 runs 16 residues. For the CDR3, the DNA is TGTGCCAGCAGCTATAAGACAGGGGACCTCGGAGATACGCAGTATTTT. Amino acids: CASSYKTGDLGDTQYF. The full variable domain, its missing parts supplied by reference TRBV7-9 and TRBJ2-3, is DTGVSQNPRHKITKRGQNVTFRCDPISEHNRLYWYRQTLGQGPEFLTYFQNEAQLEKSRLLSDRFSAERPKGSFSTLEIQRTEQGDSAMYLCASSYKTGDLGDTQYFGPGTRLTVL.

This clonotype was recorded once. The chain recombines TRBV2 with TRBJ2-4; the match to TRBD2 covers 8 bases. The J call may be wrong; the DNA end is better matched by TRBJ2-5. CDR3 length: 12 residues. The germline V gene encodes CDR1 SNHLY and CDR2 FYNNEI. The CDR3 DNA reads TGTGCCAGCCTGACTAGCGCGGAGACCCAGTACTTC. Its translation: CASLTSAETQYF.

The V gene is TRBV27, the J gene TRBJ2-3; TRBD2 matches 8 bases. The CDR3 length is 12 residues. V was clipped by 7 bases and J by 4 bases; unmatched bases: 1. CDR1 is MNHEY, CDR2 SMNVEV, per germline (reference sequence). The CDR3 sequence: CASIGGADTQYF. For the CDR3, the DNA is TGTGCCAGCATCGGGGGGGCAGATACGCAGTATTTT.

This clonotype was picked up a small number of times. The chain recombines TRBV28 with TRBJ1-3; no clear D gene. Germline V CDR1 and CDR2: MDHEN, SYDVKM. The CDR3 totals 14 residues. Trimming cost V 5 bases and J 4 bases, with 12 bases left between them. The CDR3 protein is CASSPRGTGNTIYF. The CDR3 bases are TGTGCCAGCAGTCCGCGGGGTACGGGAAACACCATATATTTT.

The V and J genes are TRBV7-2 and TRBJ2-5; 8 bases align to TRBD1. Germline CDR1 and CDR2: SGHTA and FQGNSA. CDR3 length: 14 amino acids. Trimming removed 7 bases from V and 2 bases from J; junction bases left unmatched: 6. The CDR3 loop reads CASIKDRAQETQYF. The CDR3 DNA sequence: TGTGCCAGCATCAAGGACAGGGCTCAAGAGACCCAGTACTTC.

Regarding this clonotype: Sequence at one end of the junction differs from germline and may be a read error. This chain links TRBV6-5 with TRBJ2-7; 13 positions match TRBD2. This CDR3 is built from 15 residues. Germline V lookup: CDR1 MNHEY, CDR2 SVGAGI. CDR3 coding DNA: TGTACCAGCAGTGACGGGACTAGCGGGATGAACGAGCAGTACTTC. Its translation is CTSSDGTSGMNEQYF.

This clonotype was seen more than once but under ten times. This chain joins TRBV20-1 and TRBJ2-1, with a tentative D call TRBD1 (6 bases). V lost 6 bases, J lost 7 bases, and 19 bases lay in between. CDR1 is DFQATT, CDR2 SNEGSKA, per germline (reference sequence). This CDR3 contains 14 residues. The CDR3 reads CSARGPLLVNEQFF. The CDR3 DNA reads TGCAGTGCCAGGGGTCCTTTACTAGTGAATGAGCAGTTCTTC.

The DNA for the CDR3 is TGTGCCAGCAGCCAAGGAGCCCGTTCGGTAAATACGCAGTATTTT. As protein: CASSQGARSVNTQYF. The genes are TRBV14 and TRBJ2-3; D is ambiguous. From germline, CDR1 is SGHDN and CDR2 FVKESK. This CDR3 has 15 residues. V shed 1 base and J shed 7 bases, with 15 bases lying between them.

This chain joins TRBV12-3 or TRBV12-4 and TRBJ1-2, with 7 nucleotides matching TRBD1. V shed 6 bases and J 8 bases; nucleotides not matched to a gene: 3. This CDR3 is 11 amino acids long. The CDR3 loop is CASRTGIGYTF. The CDR3 nucleotides read TGTGCCAGCAGGACAGGGATCGGCTACACCTTC.

This rearrangement joins TRBV7-9 to TRBJ2-7, with a possible D match to TRBD2 (7 bases). Germline assignment: CDR1 SEHNR and CDR2 FQNEAQ (reference sequence). The CDR3 runs to 15 residues. V lost 2 bases and J lost 0, with 11 bases in between. The CDR3 reads CASSLNGGPSYEQYF. CDR3 nucleotide sequence: TGTGCCAGCAGCTTAAACGGGGGGCCCTCCTACGAGCAGTACTTC. Filled out from reference TRBV7-9 and TRBJ2-7, the complete variable domain reads DTGVSQNPRHKITKRGQNVTFRCDPISEHNRLYWYRQTLGQGPEFLTYFQNEAQLEKSRLLSDRFSAERPKGSFSTLEIQRTEQGDSAMYLCASSLNGGPSYEQYFGPGTRLTVT.

The table lists this clonotype with a few counts. This sequence joins TRBV28 and TRBJ2-5; 8 bases line up with TRBD2. CDR1 and CDR2 (germline): MDHEN, SYDVKM. This CDR3 contains 14 residues. V lost 2 bases, J lost 5 bases, and 4 bases stayed unmatched. The CDR3 region has the DNA TGTGCCAGCAGTTTAAGCGGGAGTCTGGAGACCCAGTACTTC. Residues: CASSLSGSLETQYF.

A few counts support this clonotype. This chain links TRBV6-2 or TRBV6-3 with TRBJ1-1; D remains ambiguous. Trimming removed 2 bases at V and 1 base at J, with 20 bases between. CDR1 is MNHEY and CDR2 is SVGEGT in the germline V gene. CDR3 length: 18 amino acids. CDR3 residues: CASSYPFQAVRRNTEAFF. The CDR3 coding sequence is TGTGCCAGCAGTTACCCATTCCAAGCGGTGCGGAGGAACACTGAAGCTTTCTTT.

V gene TRBV11-2 combines with J gene TRBJ2-5; D is uncertain. Germline V gene data show CDR1 as SGHAT and CDR2 as FQNNGV. CDR3 size: 14 residues. Trimming cost V 5 bases and J 11 bases, with 21 bases left between them. The chain's CDR3 is CASSHGPVQDEQYF. CDR3 DNA: TGTGCCAGCAGCCACGGACCTGTCCAGGATGAGCAGTACTTC. The full variable domain, with the rest looked up from reference TRBV11-2 and TRBJ2-5, is EAGVAQSPRYKIIEKRQSVAFWCNPISGHATLYWYQQILGQGPKLLIQFQNNGVVDDSQLPKDRFSAERLKGVDSTLKIQPAKLEDSAVYLCASSHGPVQDEQYFGPGTRLLVL.

This sequence joins TRBV2 and TRBJ1-6, with unresolved D. This CDR3 spans 15 amino acids. The V gene lost 6 bases and the J gene lost 6 bases, with 15 bases spanning the gap. CDR1 and CDR2 (germline): SNHLY, FYNNEI. In DNA, the CDR3 is TGTGCCAGCAGCATTGGACGCATGCTTAATTCACCCCTCCACTTT. It specifies CASSIGRMLNSPLHF.

The table lists this clonotype with a few counts. This chain uses TRBV6-5 with TRBJ1-6; 7 positions agree with TRBD1. The V gene's germline CDR1 is MNHEY and CDR2 SVGAGI. The CDR3 extends over 15 amino acids. V was clipped by 4 bases and J by 9 bases; unmatched bases: 9. CDR3 residues: CASSSPSRGVSPLHF. DNA for the CDR3: TGTGCCAGCAGTTCCCCCAGCAGGGGGGTTTCACCCCTCCACTTT.

The rearrangement uses TRBV20-1 and TRBJ1-4; tentative D call: TRBD1 (6 bases). The germline gives CDR1 DFQATT, CDR2 SNEGSKA (reference sequence). The CDR3 spans 12 residues. The germline V and J ends were trimmed by 5 bases and 12 bases, with 16 bases remaining between them. Here the CDR3 reads CSAGGQVGELFF. As DNA, the CDR3 is TGCAGTGCTGGGGGCCAGGTCGGAGAACTGTTTTTT.

This clonotype was found a few times. The chain links TRBV11-1 to TRBJ2-1; D is unclear. This CDR3 comprises 15 residues. Trimming pared 5 bases from V and 0 bases from J, leaving 11 bases between. Looked up from germline, CDR1 is SGHAT and CDR2 is FQDESV (reference sequence). CDR3 residues: CASSKLETSYNEQFF. The CDR3, as DNA: TGTGCCAGCAGCAAACTGGAGACCTCCTACAATGAGCAGTTCTTC.

This clonotype has just a few counts. The chain joins TRBV5-1 to TRBJ2-7; TRBD2 matches 9 bases. Germline CDR1 reads SGHRS; CDR2 reads YFSETQ. The junction had 6 bases not matched to a gene; V was cut back by 0 bases and J by 5 bases. The length of the CDR3 is 15 residues. DNA of the CDR3: TGCGCCAGCAGCTTGGAGCGGGGGGCTCCCAACGAGCAGTACTTC. It translates to CASSLERGAPNEQYF.

The V gene is TRBV3-1, the J gene TRBJ2-7, with D unclear. Trimming shortened V by 3 bases and J by 0 bases, and 9 bases separated the two germline ends. In germline, CDR1 is LGHDT, CDR2 YNNKEL (reference sequence). CDR3 length equals 14 residues. CDR3 in amino acids: CASSHFADSYEQYF. The DNA of the CDR3 is TGTGCCAGCAGCCATTTTGCGGACTCCTACGAGCAGTACTTC.

In its sample, this clonotype was seen a few times. The chain carries TRBV18 and TRBJ2-7; D perhaps matches TRBD2 (5 bases). CDR1 and CDR2 (germline): KGHSH, LQKENI. This CDR3 is built from 13 residues. V dropped 2 bases and J dropped 3 bases, with 8 bases sitting between them. The DNA of the CDR3 is TGTGCCAGCTCACCAATTGCGGGCTACGAGCAGTACTTC. Its protein product is CASSPIAGYEQYF.

This clonotype was observed a few times. The chain employs TRBV6-5 and TRBJ1-4; TRBD1 might be the D (5 bases). V lost 4 bases and J lost 4, with 7 bases in between. The CDR3 contains 13 residues. Germline CDR1 reads MNHEY; CDR2 reads SVGAGI. The CDR3: CASSWRGNEKLFF. For the CDR3, the DNA is TGTGCCAGCAGTTGGAGGGGTAATGAAAAACTGTTTTTT.